The 16 T cell receptor beta chains below come from one sample, sequenced in a study of PD-1 blockade in classical Hodgkin lymphoma. Each patient's relapse followed autologous stem cell transplantation, and brentuximab vedotin exposure varied. This table comes from immunoSEQ multiplex PCR, and its TCRdb copy is limited to in-frame clones, with some not included. The table lists around 99,000 clones, approximately 80% of them singletons. The sequenced sample was peripheral blood mononuclear cells (PBMCs), obtained before the second cycle of nivolumab. The receptors were sampled from a human donor with classical Hodgkin lymphoma.

CDR3 nucleotide sequence: TGTGCCAGCTCACCATCCGGACAGGGGGGTGAGCAGTACTTC. It is translated as CASSPSGQGGEQYF. This chain connects TRBV18 to TRBJ2-7, with 10 bases lining up with TRBD1. In germline, CDR1 is KGHSH, CDR2 LQKENI. The CDR3 is made up of 14 amino acids. V lost 2 bases to trimming and J lost 7 bases; unmatched junction nucleotides: 5.

The genes are TRBV14 and TRBJ2-7; D might be TRBD2 (5 bases). This CDR3 region has 15 residues. V lost 4 bases and J 7 bases, leaving 20 bases between the germline ends. The germline CDR1 and CDR2 sequences are SGHDN and FVKESK. DNA of the CDR3: TGTGCCAGCAGCCCTTCCGCGGTAGCCTCGGGAGAGCAGTACTTC. It codes for CASSPSAVASGEQYF.

This clone was observed a single time. The rearrangement uses TRBV18 and TRBJ1-1; D call uncertain. The V end lost 1 base, the J end lost 8 bases, and 17 bases lay between the germline ends. This CDR3 has 15 amino acids. Germline values: CDR1 KGHSH, CDR2 LQKENI. The CDR3 is CASSPQATSSSEAFF. CDR3 sequence (DNA): TGTGCCAGCTCACCACAGGCCACTTCCTCTTCCGAAGCTTTCTTT.

The J gene is TRBJ1-2, the V gene TRBV7-9, with unresolved D. V was trimmed by 3 bases and J by 4 bases, leaving 9 bases between them. CDR3 length: 13 residues. Looked up from germline, CDR1 is SEHNR and CDR2 is FQNEAQ (reference sequence). The CDR3: CASSLGGGYGYTF. As DNA, the CDR3 is TGTGCCAGCAGCTTGGGCGGAGGCTATGGCTACACCTTC.

The rearrangement links TRBV19 to TRBJ1-2; possibly TRBD1 for D (5 bases). The CDR3 loop spans 13 amino acids. Germline V gives CDR1 LNHDA, CDR2 SQIVND (reference sequence). The V end lost 6 bases, the J end lost 8 bases, and 16 bases lay between the germline ends. In DNA form, the CDR3 reads TGTGCCAGTAGCCCGGCGAGGGGTAGGGGCTACACCTTC. Translating gives CASSPARGRGYTF. The full variable domain, rest sourced from reference TRBV19 and TRBJ1-2, is DGGITQSPKYLFRKEGQNVTLSCEQNLNHDAMYWYRQDPGQGLRLIYYSQIVNDFQKGDIAEGYSVSREKKESFPLTVTSAQKNPTAFYLCASSPARGRGYTFGSGTRLTVV.

This chain connects TRBV27 to TRBJ2-5; possible D gene TRBD1, 6 bases. Germline CDR1 and CDR2: MNHEY and SMNVEV (reference sequence). The CDR3 has 12 amino acids. V was shortened by 6 bases and J by 2 bases, with 7 bases between the two germline ends. In nucleotides, the CDR3 is TGTGCCAGCAGGGACAGACAAGAGACCCAGTACTTC. This translates into CASRDRQETQYF.

The gene calls are TRBV2 and TRBJ2-1; 10 positions agree with TRBD2. The J segment lost 7 bases and the V segment lost 7 bases, leaving 16 bases of the junction unmatched. The CDR3 covers 17 residues. The germline CDR1 and CDR2 sequences are SNHLY and FYNNEI. CDR3 residues: CASTYHPAAGGPNEQFF. DNA for the CDR3: TGTGCCAGCACCTACCACCCTGCAGCGGGAGGGCCGAATGAGCAGTTCTTC.

V is TRBV27 and J is TRBJ2-1; D might be TRBD2 (5 bases). CDR1 is MNHEY and CDR2 is SMNVEV in the germline V gene (reference sequence). This CDR3 region has 15 residues. Trimming took 0 bases from V and 0 from J, leaving 6 bases between them. The CDR3 DNA is TGTGCCAGCAGTTTATCCGAGGGCTCCTACAATGAGCAGTTCTTC. Amino acid sequence: CASSLSEGSYNEQFF.

This clone was observed a handful of times. The gene calls are TRBV11-2 and TRBJ2-1; 11 bases align to TRBD2. Germline CDR1 is SGHAT and CDR2 is FQNNGV. The CDR3 sequence is 18 residues long. The J segment lost 6 bases and the V segment lost 5 bases, leaving 15 bases of the junction unmatched. The CDR3: CASSLSTLAGGHGNEQFF. CDR3 in DNA: TGTGCCAGCAGCCTTTCGACTCTAGCGGGAGGACATGGCAATGAGCAGTTCTTC.

The V and J genes are TRBV10-3 and TRBJ2-3, with TRBD1 as a possible D gene (5 bases). V shed 8 bases and J shed 5 bases, with 14 bases lying between them. Germline V lookup: CDR1 ENHRY, CDR2 SYGVKD. The CDR3 is made up of 13 amino acids. In nucleotides, the CDR3 is TGTGCCATCCAGGGAACGACCGAAGATACGCAGTATTTT. This codes for CAIQGTTEDTQYF.

V and J are TRBV19 and TRBJ2-7, with 9 bases aligning to TRBD1. Germline CDR1 is LNHDA and CDR2 is SQIVND (reference sequence). V trimming: 3 bases; J trimming: 4 bases; junction bases outside the gene matches: 1. There are 13 residues in the CDR3. The CDR3 DNA sequence: TGTGCCAGTAGTATGGACAGGGGATACGAGCAGTACTTC. Translated, it gives CASSMDRGYEQYF.

The V call is TRBV18, the J call TRBJ2-2; unclear D gene. The ends were cut back, 8 bases at V and 4 bases at J, with 8 bases in the middle. The CDR3 runs 12 residues. CDR1 and CDR2 from the germline V gene are KGHSH and LQKENI. The CDR3 is CASPSSTGELFF. The CDR3 DNA sequence: TGTGCCAGCCCATCCAGCACCGGGGAGCTGTTTTTT.

The gene calls are TRBV30 and TRBJ1-3; D unresolved. The CDR3 has 16 amino acids. Germline lookup yields CDR1 GTSNPN and CDR2 SVGIG (reference sequence). V lost 1 base, J lost 1 base, and 14 bases lay in between. CDR3 DNA sequence: TGTGCCTGGAGTGCCTCCCCGAAAGCTTCTGGAAACACCATATATTTT. Encoded protein: CAWSASPKASGNTIYF.

In this sample, this clone turned up once. V gene TRBV5-4 combines with J gene TRBJ2-2, with 10 bases fitting TRBD2. Per the germline V gene, CDR1 is SGHNT and CDR2 is YYREEE (reference sequence). The CDR3 is made up of 16 amino acids. Losses at the gene ends were 0 bases for V and 1 base for J; bases not matched to a gene: 0. The CDR3: CASSLGLAGNTGELFF. The CDR3 bases are TGTGCCAGCAGCTTGGGACTAGCGGGGAACACCGGGGAGCTGTTTTTT.

The chain joins TRBV5-1 to TRBJ2-7; no clear D. The V end was cut by 1 base, the J end by 0 bases, with 8 bases between. Germline loops: CDR1 SGHRS, CDR2 YFSETQ. CDR3 length: 14 amino acids. This chain's CDR3 is CASSLTATSYEQYF. The DNA for the CDR3 is TGCGCCAGCAGCTTGACAGCGACCTCCTACGAGCAGTACTTC. Looking up the rest from reference TRBV5-1 and TRBJ2-7 gives the full variable domain: KAGVTQTPRYLIKTRGQQVTLSCSPISGHRSVSWYQQTPGQGLQFLFEYFSETQRNKGNFPGRFSGRQFSNSRSEMNVSTLELGDSALYLCASSLTATSYEQYFGPGTRLTVT.

V is TRBV5-5 and J is TRBJ2-2; D is uncertain. CDR1 is SGHKS and CDR2 is YYEKEE in the germline V gene (reference sequence). There are 12 residues in the CDR3. The V end lost 7 bases, the J end lost 6 bases, and 10 bases lay between the germline ends. CDR3 in DNA: TGTGCCAGCCTTCGGGTGGCCGGGGAGCTGTTTTTT. This gives the protein CASLRVAGELFF.